The next 28 T cell receptor beta chains were all read from a single sample in a study of radiotherapy plus CTLA-4 blockade in lung cancer. The data were produced by immunoSEQ multiplex PCR, yet TCRdb's version contains in-frame clones alone and is incomplete. The sample includes tens of thousands of clones, around 77% of them seen just once. The sequences come from peripheral blood, collected from a patient treated with radiotherapy plus ipilimumab. The receptors stem from a human donor with non-small cell lung cancer whose response to radiotherapy plus ipilimumab could not be evaluated.

This clone has more than one count but fewer than ten. The gene calls are TRBV5-4 and TRBJ2-7; 14 nucleotides align to TRBD2. This CDR3 comprises 16 residues. V shed 3 bases and J 1 base; nucleotides not matched to a gene: 3. Germline V gene sequence: CDR1 SGHNT, CDR2 YYREEE (reference sequence). For the CDR3, the DNA is TGTGCCAGCAGCTACCGGACTAGCGGGGGGTCCTACGAGCAGTACTTC. Translation gives CASSYRTSGGSYEQYF. The full variable domain, with the rest looked up from reference TRBV5-4 and TRBJ2-7, is ETGVTQSPTHLIKTRGQQVTLRCSSQSGHNTVSWYQQALGQGPQFIFQYYREEENGRGNFPPRFSGLQFPNYSSELNVNALELDDSALYLCASSYRTSGGSYEQYFGPGTRLTVT.

The V and J genes are TRBV7-9 and TRBJ2-7; D is possibly TRBD2 (5 bases). Trimming took 9 bases from V and 10 from J, leaving 25 bases between them. Germline CDR1 reads SEHNR; CDR2 reads FQNEAQ (reference sequence). This CDR3 is built from 14 residues. The CDR3 DNA reads as TGTGCCAGTTTCCGGGATGGGGAAAGCCTTTCTCAGTACTTC. The encoded protein is CASFRDGESLSQYF.

In DNA, the CDR3 is TGTGCCTGGAGTGTGGGACTGATCCAAGAGACCCAGTACTTC. As protein: CAWSVGLIQETQYF. The rearrangement uses TRBV30 and TRBJ2-5, with D perhaps matching TRBD2 (6 bases). Germline loops: CDR1 GTSNPN, CDR2 SVGIG (reference sequence). The CDR3 is 14 amino acids. The V gene lost 0 bases and the J gene lost 1 base, with 9 bases spanning the gap.

The rearrangement joins TRBV5-1 to TRBJ2-4, with a tentative D call TRBD1 (6 bases). Per germline, CDR1 SGHRS and CDR2 YFSETQ. The CDR3 contains 14 residues. V was shortened by 7 bases and J by 7 bases, with 18 bases between the two germline ends. Here the CDR3 DNA reads TGCGCCAGCCATCCAGGGGCCGAGGGGAACATTCAGTACTTC. Protein: CASHPGAEGNIQYF.

The CDR3 sequence is CASSYAGLEQYF. The DNA of the CDR3 is TGTGCCAGCAGTTACGCAGGGTTGGAGCAGTACTTC. The V call is TRBV6-6, the J call TRBJ2-7, with D perhaps matching TRBD1 (5 bases). This CDR3 has 12 amino acids. V lost 2 bases to trimming and J lost 7 bases, with 9 bases between them. Germline assignment: CDR1 MNHNY and CDR2 SVGAGI (reference sequence).

The rearrangement uses TRBV9 and TRBJ2-6; 11 bases are a match to TRBD2. The CDR3 length is 19 residues. The germline V gene encodes CDR1 SGDLS and CDR2 YYNGEE. V lost 0 bases, J lost 2 bases, and 7 bases stayed unmatched. CDR3 coding DNA: TGTGCCAGCAGCGTAGAAGTTAGCGGGGGGGCTCCTGGGGCCAACGTCCTGACTTTC. This encodes CASSVEVSGGAPGANVLTF.

This chain uses TRBV11-1 with TRBJ2-5, with 9 nucleotides matching TRBD1. V was pared by 5 bases and J by 6 bases, with 4 bases of the junction left unmatched. The CDR3 spans 13 residues. CDR1 is SGHAT and CDR2 is FQDESV in the germline V gene (reference sequence). In DNA form, the CDR3 reads TGTGCCAGCAGCACGGACAGGGGTCAGACCCAGTACTTC. Translated: CASSTDRGQTQYF.

This chain uses TRBV7-3 with TRBJ1-2; the match to TRBD1 covers 8 bases. Germline V gene sequence: CDR1 SGHTA, CDR2 FQGTGA. Trimming took 4 bases from V and 1 from J; bases not matched to a gene: 5. This CDR3 contains 15 residues. The chain's CDR3 is CASSSTGGLNYGYTF. The CDR3, as DNA: TGTGCCAGCAGCTCTACAGGGGGACTTAACTATGGCTACACCTTC.

This chain connects TRBV2 to TRBJ1-5, with a weak D call TRBD1 (6 bases). From germline, CDR1 is SNHLY and CDR2 FYNNEI. The CDR3 covers 14 residues. Trimming cost V 6 bases and J 9 bases, with 18 bases left between them. Here the CDR3 DNA reads TGTGCCAGCAGGGGTTCAGGGCCCAGGGGGCCCCAGCATTTT. It translates to CASRGSGPRGPQHF.

The chain links TRBV10-2 to TRBJ2-4, with 11 bases identical to TRBD1. The V gene end was trimmed by 6 bases and the J gene end by 1 base; junction bases not matched to a gene: 8. Germline V CDR1 and CDR2: WSHSY, SAAADI. This CDR3 is 17 amino acids long. CDR3 residues: CASSPGQGVLAKNIQYF. CDR3 bases: TGCGCCAGCAGCCCGGGACAGGGGGTTCTGGCCAAAAACATTCAGTACTTC.

The chain links TRBV4-2 to TRBJ2-2, with D possibly being TRBD1 (5 bases). V lost 1 base and J 7 bases, leaving 13 bases between the germline ends. The CDR3 covers 15 residues. Germline CDR1 LGHNA, CDR2 YNFKEQ. CDR3 DNA sequence: TGTGCCAGCAGCCAAGGGGGTACAGGCAACGGGGAGCTGTTTTTT. Encoded protein: CASSQGGTGNGELFF.

The chain carries TRBV4-2 and TRBJ1-2; 7 bases match TRBD1. After removal of 5 bases from V and 3 bases from J, the junction contained 6 bases not matched to a gene. The CDR3 is 14 residues long. Germline values: CDR1 LGHNA, CDR2 YNFKEQ. The CDR3 loop reads CASSRGHSDYGYTF. In DNA, the CDR3 is TGTGCCAGCAGCAGGGGGCACAGCGACTATGGCTACACCTTC.

This clone was seen more than once but under ten times. The rearrangement joins TRBV27 to TRBJ2-1, with D perhaps TRBD1 (6 bases). The germline V gene encodes CDR1 MNHEY and CDR2 SMNVEV (reference sequence). This CDR3 has 14 residues. The V gene lost 5 bases and the J gene lost 11 bases, with 19 bases spanning the gap. In DNA form, the CDR3 reads TGTGCCAGCAGTCCTTCCCAGGGGCCGATCAAGCAGTTCTTC. Its translation is CASSPSQGPIKQFF.

The V gene is TRBV4-3, the J gene TRBJ2-2; TRBD1 aligns across 7 bases. The CDR3 is 14 amino acids. V lost 3 bases, J lost 7 bases, and 5 bases stayed unmatched. Germline lookup yields CDR1 LGHNA and CDR2 YSLEER. In nucleotides, the CDR3 is TGCGCCAGCAGCCAGTTTCAGGGGGACGGGGAGCTGTTTTTT. Residues: CASSQFQGDGELFF.

On this clone: Within the sample, other DNA sequences also encode this same CDR3. CDR3 sequence reads: CASSPGQLYGYTF. The CDR3 nucleotides are TGCGCCAGCAGCCCAGGACAGCTCTATGGCTACACCTTC. The V call is TRBV5-1, the J call TRBJ1-2, with a possible D match to TRBD1 (6 bases). Per germline, CDR1 SGHRS and CDR2 YFSETQ. Trimming shortened V by 4 bases and J by 4 bases, and 11 bases separated the two germline ends. CDR3 length equals 13 residues.

This sequence joins TRBV6-1 and TRBJ2-7, with 11 bases identical to TRBD2. Germline trimming cut 10 bases from V and 3 bases from J; bases unmatched to any gene: 5. The V gene's germline CDR1 is MNHNS and CDR2 SASEGT. The CDR3 is 13 residues long. The CDR3 nucleotides are TGTGCCATCACTAGCGGGGGTTTCTACGAGCAGTACTTC. Amino acids: CAITSGGFYEQYF.

The DNA of the CDR3 is TGTGCCAGCAATCTAGGGACAGGGGATGGCTACACCTTC. Protein sequence: CASNLGTGDGYTF. The chain is built from TRBV28 and TRBJ1-2; 10 nucleotides match TRBD1. V lost 7 bases and J lost 6; bases outside the gene matches: 5. Looked up from germline, CDR1 is MDHEN and CDR2 is SYDVKM. The CDR3 runs to 13 residues.

J is TRBJ1-5 and V is TRBV2; D gene ambiguous. Germline CDR1 and CDR2: SNHLY and FYNNEI. V was pared by 6 bases and J by 0 bases, with 9 bases between. This CDR3 has 14 residues. The CDR3 nucleotides are TGTGCCAGCAGGAGCGGGGTTAGCAATCAGCCCCAGCATTTT. Translating it yields CASRSGVSNQPQHF.

The sample holds a few counts of this clone. One end of the junction does not line up with germline, which may come from a read error. The same CDR3 can be traced to other DNA sequences in this sample. The chain couples TRBV5-1 to TRBJ2-1; 7 positions match TRBD1. The length of the CDR3 is 14 residues. Germline CDR1 is SGHRS and CDR2 is YFSETQ. CDR3: CASSPQGVNNEQFF. The CDR3 DNA is TGTGCCAGCAGCCCCCAGGGGGTCAACAATGAGCAGTTCTTC.

The V and J genes are TRBV18 and TRBJ1-1; 9 nucleotides line up with TRBD1. V lost 3 bases and J lost 4; bases outside the gene matches: 9. This CDR3 region has 16 residues. Germline assignment: CDR1 KGHSH and CDR2 LQKENI. DNA for the CDR3: TGTGCCAGCTCACCGGCCGGGACAGGGTATATCACTGAAGCTTTCTTT. It yields the protein CASSPAGTGYITEAFF.

The chain uses TRBV6-5 and TRBJ1-4; tentatively, D is TRBD1 (5 bases). Trimming took off 6 bases at V and 3 bases at J, with 14 bases between the two ends. The germline gives CDR1 MNHEY, CDR2 SVGAGI. The CDR3 is made up of 15 amino acids. The CDR3 nucleotides are TGTGCCAGCAGCAAGGGGTTATGGGCTAATGAAAAACTGTTTTTT. This translates into CASSKGLWANEKLFF.

The chain couples TRBV29-1 to TRBJ1-1; weak D call: TRBD1 (6 bases). The germline gives CDR1 SQVTM, CDR2 ANQGSEA. This CDR3 has 12 amino acids. The V and J ends lost 5 bases and 4 bases respectively, with 11 bases between them. CDR3 residues: CSVRGGGTEAFF. The DNA for the CDR3 is TGCAGCGTTCGGGGAGGGGGCACTGAAGCTTTCTTT.

V and J are TRBV18 and TRBJ1-6; no clear D gene. Germline V lookup: CDR1 KGHSH, CDR2 LQKENI. The CDR3 has 16 amino acids. V lost 1 base and J lost 8, with 15 bases in between. CDR3 sequence (DNA): TGTGCCAGCTCACCACGGGCACTTCGAGAATATTCACCCCTCCACTTT. Amino acids: CASSPRALREYSPLHF.

This clone appeared a single time. The chain combines TRBV4-3 with TRBJ2-7; 12 bases fit TRBD1. V lost 3 bases, J lost 7 bases, and 4 bases stayed unmatched. This CDR3 is 14 amino acids long. Per germline, CDR1 LGHNA and CDR2 YSLEER. The CDR3 protein is CASSQGQGAGEQYF. The CDR3 DNA follows: TGCGCCAGCAGCCAGGGACAGGGGGCGGGGGAGCAGTACTTC.

The chain carries TRBV7-6 and TRBJ2-2, with TRBD2 matching 14 bases. This CDR3 has 18 residues. Unmatched junction bases numbered 5, after V lost 1 base and J lost 4 bases. CDR1 SGHVS and CDR2 FNYEAQ come from the germline V gene. This chain's CDR3 is CASSLGLAGGLTTGELFF. CDR3 in DNA: TGTGCCAGCAGCTTAGGACTAGCGGGGGGGCTCACCACCGGGGAGCTGTTTTTT.

This sequence joins TRBV6-1 and TRBJ2-5; the D is unclear. V was clipped by 8 bases and J by 6 bases, with 19 bases between them. In germline, CDR1 is MNHNS, CDR2 SASEGT. This CDR3 spans 14 amino acids. The DNA of the CDR3 is TGTGCCAGCCGAGGTCCTATTCAACCAAAGACCCAGTACTTC. It encodes CASRGPIQPKTQYF.

This clone occurred many times. The rearrangement joins TRBV7-6 to TRBJ1-1, with 7 positions matching TRBD1. The CDR3 contains 13 residues. V gave up 5 bases and J gave up 5 bases; unmatched junction bases: 5. Looked up from germline, CDR1 is SGHVS and CDR2 is FNYEAQ. CDR3 sequence: CASSPNRGTEAFF. The CDR3 DNA is TGTGCCAGCAGCCCAAACAGGGGTACTGAAGCTTTCTTT.

The genes are TRBV7-2 and TRBJ1-3, with D possibly matching TRBD1 (6 bases). The CDR3 sequence is 16 residues long. The V gene lost 3 bases and the J gene lost 0 bases, with 12 bases spanning the gap. CDR1 is SGHTA, CDR2 FQGNSA, per germline. CDR3 DNA: TGTGCCAGCAGCTTTAACAGGGAACGCTCTGGAAACACCATATATTTT. Amino acids: CASSFNRERSGNTIYF.